This T cell receptor (beta chain) was captured in a study of molecular identifiers for immune sequencing clone quantification. This clonotype was observed at least ten times. Trimming took 2 bases from V and 0 from J, leaving 14 bases between them. The CDR3 is made up of 18 amino acids. Germline V gives CDR1 MGHRA, CDR2 YSYEKL. TCRdb reprocessed the PCR reads with MiXCR, giving one entry per CDR3 protein. The sample holds over 600,000 distinct CDR3 sequences, 20% seen once. This TCR derives from a human donor in good health. Some libraries in this study had Jurkat cell RNA spiked in. V gene TRBV4-1 combines with J gene TRBJ1-6; D is unresolved. Material for sequencing was naive CD8+ T cells from blood, with Jurkat cell RNA spiked in. Subset reported: FACS-sorted CD8+CD4-CCR7+CD45RA+ naive T cells. The chain's CDR3 is CASSQNPPVPSYNSPLHF. The CDR3 coding sequence is TGCGCCAGCAGCCAAAACCCTCCGGTGCCCTCCTATAATTCACCCCTCCACTTT.